The clone carrying this T cell receptor beta chain was seen once. This record belongs to a study of cytomegalovirus exposure and HLA in healthy donors. V dropped 4 bases and J dropped 4; count of bases not matched to a gene: 1. Germline-derived CDR1 and CDR2 are LNHDA and SQIVND (reference sequence). There are 13 residues in the CDR3. A multiplex PCR was run with 60 Vbeta primers and 13 Jbeta primers. Only in-frame clones appear in the TCRdb table, and some are missing; sequencing was by immunoSEQ multiplex PCR. The table includes some 150,000 clones, 77% detected once. This TCR was recovered from a male donor in good health and CMV-seronegative. The sample was PBMCs. V and J are TRBV19 and TRBJ2-7; 10 nucleotides align to TRBD1. The chain's CDR3 is CASSKDRGYEQYF. The CDR3 DNA follows: TGTGCCAGTAGTAAGGACAGGGGGTACGAGCAGTACTTC.